The T cell receptor (beta chain) described here comes from a study of Ad26.COV2.S vaccination and SARS-CoV-2 variants. Overall study: Once, or twice with 56 days between doses, Ad26.COV2.S was given intramuscularly.

This sample's treatment: around 19 received Ad26.COV2.S at low or high dose, single or two shots; about five received placebo; per-sample allocation not given. Day 63 after the first injection of vaccine or placebo was the sampling time. An Ad26 vector that expressed Wuhan-strain SARS-CoV-2 spike constituted the vaccine. The data were produced by immunoSEQ multiplex PCR, yet TCRdb's version contains in-frame clones alone and is incomplete. The data hold under 400,000 clones, with over 75% observed a single time. The CDR3 consists of 16 residues. V lost 5 bases and J lost 3, with 17 bases in between. Germline CDR1 reads SGHTA; CDR2 reads FQGNSA. This clone appeared a few times.

This receptor was taken from a person aged 18-60 years who received the Ad26.COV2.S COVID-19 vaccine or a placebo. The chain recombines TRBV7-2 with TRBJ1-3, with D possibly TRBD1 on 5 matching bases. The sequences come from peripheral blood, collected in a trial of Ad26.COV2.S vaccine versus placebo. The CDR3 DNA sequence: TGTGCCAGCAGCCTAACCTCAGGGTCGGGTGGAAACACCATATATTTT. Its protein is CASSLTSGSGGNTIYF.